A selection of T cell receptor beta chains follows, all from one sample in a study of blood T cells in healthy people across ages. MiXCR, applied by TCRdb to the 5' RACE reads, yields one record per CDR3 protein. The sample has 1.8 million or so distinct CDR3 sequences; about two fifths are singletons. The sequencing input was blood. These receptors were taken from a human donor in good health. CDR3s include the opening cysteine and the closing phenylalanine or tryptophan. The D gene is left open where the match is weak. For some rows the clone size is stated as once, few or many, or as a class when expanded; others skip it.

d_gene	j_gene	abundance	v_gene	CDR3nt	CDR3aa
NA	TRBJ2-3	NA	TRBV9	TGTGCCAGCAGCGTAAGGGCGAGCACAGATACGCAGTATTTT	CASSVRASTDTQYF
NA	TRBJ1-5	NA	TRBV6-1	TGTGCCAGTGAGAACAGCAGGGATCTCGGCAATCAGCCCCAGCATTTT	CASENSRDLGNQPQHF
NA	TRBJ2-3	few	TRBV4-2	TGTGCCAGCAGCCAAGATTCAGCACAGGGCTCAGATACGCAGTATTTT	CASSQDSAQGSDTQYF
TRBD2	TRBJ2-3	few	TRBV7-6	TGTGCCAGCAGCACTCGTATCGGGGGGGGTTTAGATACGCAGTATTTT	CASSTRIGGGLDTQYF
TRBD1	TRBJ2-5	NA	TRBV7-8	TGTGCCAGCAGCTGGGTTCCGGGACAGGGGGCAATTAACGGGGGTGAGCAGTACTTC	CASSWVPGQGAINGGEQYF
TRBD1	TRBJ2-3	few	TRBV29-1	TGCAGCTTAGAGACGGGACAGGGTTCTGATACGCAGTATTTT	CSLETGQGSDTQYF
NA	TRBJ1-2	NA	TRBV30	TGTGCCTGGGTTGGGGATGTAGGTAATGGCTACACCTTC	CAWVGDVGNGYTF
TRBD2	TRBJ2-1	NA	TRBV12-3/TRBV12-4	TGTGCCACTGCGAGCGCTAGCGGGGGAGTTAGCTCCTACAATGAGCAGTTCTTC	CATASASGGVSSYNEQFF
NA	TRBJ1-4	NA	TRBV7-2	TGTGCCAGCAGCTTAGTGGGGGGAACTAATGAAAAACTGTTTTTT	CASSLVGGTNEKLFF
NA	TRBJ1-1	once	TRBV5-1	TGCGCCAGCAGCTTGACGACAGATCGGAACACTGAAGCTTTCTTT	CASSLTTDRNTEAFF
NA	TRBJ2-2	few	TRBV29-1	TGCAGCGTTGAGAAGGGTACCGGGGAGCTGTTTTTT	CSVEKGTGELFF
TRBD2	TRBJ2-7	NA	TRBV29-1	TGCAGCGTTGAGACTGGGACTAGCAGAACCTACGAGCAGTACTTC	CSVETGTSRTYEQYF
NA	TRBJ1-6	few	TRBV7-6	TGTGCCAGCAGCCCCGAAGGACGGATCTATAATTCACCCCTCCACTTT	CASSPEGRIYNSPLHF
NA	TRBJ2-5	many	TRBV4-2	TGTGCCAGCAGCCAAGTAAGGGACCAAGAGACCCAGTACTTC	CASSQVRDQETQYF
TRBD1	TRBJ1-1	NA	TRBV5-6	TGTGCCAGCAGCTTAGGGGGACAGGGGACCTCCTTCCTGGAGGCTTTCTTT	CASSLGGQGTSFLEAFF
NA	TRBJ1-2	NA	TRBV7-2	TGTGCCCGCAGCCCCGCTGGGGCTAACTATGGCTACACCTTC	CARSPAGANYGYTF
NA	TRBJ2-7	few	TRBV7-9	TGTGCCACGGTGGATTCCCGGGGGACCTACGAGCAGTACTTC	CATVDSRGTYEQYF
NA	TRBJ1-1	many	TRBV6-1	TGTGCCAGCAGTGAAGAACCGGGATACACTGAAGCTTTCTTT	CASSEEPGYTEAFF